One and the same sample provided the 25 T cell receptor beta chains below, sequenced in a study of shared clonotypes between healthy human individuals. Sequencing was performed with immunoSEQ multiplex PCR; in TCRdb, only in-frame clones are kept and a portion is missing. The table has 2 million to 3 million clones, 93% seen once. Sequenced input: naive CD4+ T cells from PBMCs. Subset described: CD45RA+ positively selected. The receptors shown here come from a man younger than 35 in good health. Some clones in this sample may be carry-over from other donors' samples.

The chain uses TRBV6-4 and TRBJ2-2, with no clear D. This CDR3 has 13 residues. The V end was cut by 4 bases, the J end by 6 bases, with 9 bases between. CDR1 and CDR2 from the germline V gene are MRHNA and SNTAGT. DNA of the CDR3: TGTGCCAGCAGTGCCGAGGTGGCCGGGGAGCTGTTTTTT. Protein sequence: CASSAEVAGELFF.

The CDR3 DNA reads TGTGCCAGCAGGGACAGGGGACGGCCAACGAACACCGGGGAGCTGTTTTTT. This gives the protein CASRDRGRPTNTGELFF. This chain joins TRBV19 and TRBJ2-2; 10 bases agree with TRBD1. Germline CDR1 and CDR2: LNHDA and SQIVND (reference sequence). The CDR3 runs to 17 residues. V dropped 9 bases and J dropped 0; count of bases not matched to a gene: 10. The whole variable domain, remainder taken from reference TRBV19 and TRBJ2-2, is DGGITQSPKYLFRKEGQNVTLSCEQNLNHDAMYWYRQDPGQGLRLIYYSQIVNDFQKGDIAEGYSVSREKKESFPLTVTSAQKNPTAFYLCASRDRGRPTNTGELFFGEGSRLTVL.

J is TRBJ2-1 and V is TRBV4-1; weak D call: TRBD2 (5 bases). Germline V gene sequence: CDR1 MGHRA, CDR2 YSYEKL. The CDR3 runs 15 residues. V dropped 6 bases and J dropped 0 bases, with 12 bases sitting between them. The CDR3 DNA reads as TGCGCCAGCAGAACAACTGGGAGCTCCTACAATGAGCAGTTCTTC. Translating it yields CASRTTGSSYNEQFF.

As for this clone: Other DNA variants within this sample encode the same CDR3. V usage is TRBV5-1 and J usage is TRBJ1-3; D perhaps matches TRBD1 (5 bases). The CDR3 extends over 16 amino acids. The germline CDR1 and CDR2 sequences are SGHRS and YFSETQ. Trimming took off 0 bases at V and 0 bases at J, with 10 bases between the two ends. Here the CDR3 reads CASSLGQTNSGNTIYF. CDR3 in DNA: TGCGCCAGCAGCTTGGGACAGACAAACTCTGGAAACACCATATATTTT.

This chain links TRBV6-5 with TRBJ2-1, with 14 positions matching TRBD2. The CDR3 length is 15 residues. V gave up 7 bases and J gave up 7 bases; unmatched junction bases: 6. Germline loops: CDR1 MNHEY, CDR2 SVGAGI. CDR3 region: CASKKGTSGSNEQFF. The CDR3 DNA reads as TGTGCCAGCAAAAAGGGGACTAGCGGGAGTAATGAGCAGTTCTTC.

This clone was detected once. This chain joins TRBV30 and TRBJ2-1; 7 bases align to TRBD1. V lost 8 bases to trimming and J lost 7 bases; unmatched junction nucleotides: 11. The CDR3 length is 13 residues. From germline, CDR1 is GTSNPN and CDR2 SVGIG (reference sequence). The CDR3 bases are TGTGCCGGGGATAAGGGGGCGCGGAATGAGCAGTTCTTC. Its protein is CAGDKGARNEQFF.

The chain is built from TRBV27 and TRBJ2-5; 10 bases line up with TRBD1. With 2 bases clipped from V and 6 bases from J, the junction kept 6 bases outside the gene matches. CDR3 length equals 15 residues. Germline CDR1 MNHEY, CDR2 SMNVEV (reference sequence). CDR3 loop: CASSLGQGVGKTQYF. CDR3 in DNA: TGTGCCAGCAGTTTAGGACAGGGGGTTGGAAAGACCCAGTACTTC.

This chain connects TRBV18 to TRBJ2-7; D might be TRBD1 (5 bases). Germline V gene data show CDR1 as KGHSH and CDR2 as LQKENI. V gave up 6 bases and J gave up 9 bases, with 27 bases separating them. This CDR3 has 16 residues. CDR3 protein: CASSGADTEETLGQYF. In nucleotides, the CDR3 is TGTGCCAGCTCTGGGGCTGACACCGAGGAAACCTTAGGGCAGTACTTC.

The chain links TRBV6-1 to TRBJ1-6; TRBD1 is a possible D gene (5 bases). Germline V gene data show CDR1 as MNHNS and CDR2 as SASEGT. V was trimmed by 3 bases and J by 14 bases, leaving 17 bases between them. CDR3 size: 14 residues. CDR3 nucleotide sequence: TGTGCCAGCAGTGAGAATTGGGGCCCAGAGTCCCTCCACTTT. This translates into CASSENWGPESLHF.

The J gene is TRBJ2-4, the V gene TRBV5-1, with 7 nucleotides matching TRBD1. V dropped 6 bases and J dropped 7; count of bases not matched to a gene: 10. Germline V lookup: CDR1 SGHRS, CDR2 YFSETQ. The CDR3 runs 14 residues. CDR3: CASTTGALGNIQYF. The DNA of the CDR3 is TGCGCCAGCACTACAGGGGCTCTAGGGAACATTCAGTACTTC.

The CDR3 spells CASSPSWTRSLEQYF. Here the CDR3 DNA reads TGTGCCAGCTCACCATCCTGGACTAGAAGCCTCGAGCAGTACTTC. This chain joins TRBV18 and TRBJ2-7; 7 bases are a match to TRBD2. CDR3 length: 15 amino acids. The germline CDR1 and CDR2 sequences are KGHSH and LQKENI. The trim removed 2 bases at V and 6 bases at J, leaving 10 bases unmatched.

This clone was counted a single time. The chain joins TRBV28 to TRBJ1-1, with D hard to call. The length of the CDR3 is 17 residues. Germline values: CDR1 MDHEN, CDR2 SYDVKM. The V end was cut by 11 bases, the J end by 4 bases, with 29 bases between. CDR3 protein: CAPPTLGPGNRGTEAFF. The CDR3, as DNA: TGTGCCCCACCCACGTTAGGCCCTGGTAATCGGGGCACTGAAGCTTTCTTT.

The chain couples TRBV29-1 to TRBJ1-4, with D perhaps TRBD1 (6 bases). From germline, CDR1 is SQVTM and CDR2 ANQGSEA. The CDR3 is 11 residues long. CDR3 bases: TGCAACCGGCGGGGGGCTGAAAAACTGTTTTTT. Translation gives CNRRGAEKLFF.

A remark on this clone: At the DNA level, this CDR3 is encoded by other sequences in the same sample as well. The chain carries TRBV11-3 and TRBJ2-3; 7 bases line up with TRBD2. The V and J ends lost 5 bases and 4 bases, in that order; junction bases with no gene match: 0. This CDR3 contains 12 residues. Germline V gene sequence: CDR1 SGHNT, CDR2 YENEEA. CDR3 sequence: CASSRGADTQYF. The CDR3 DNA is TGTGCCAGCAGCCGGGGGGCAGATACGCAGTATTTT.

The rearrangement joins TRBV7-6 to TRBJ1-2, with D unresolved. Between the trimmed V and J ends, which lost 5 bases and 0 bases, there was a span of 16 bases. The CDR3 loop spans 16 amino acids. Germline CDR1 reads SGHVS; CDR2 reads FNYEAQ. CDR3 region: CASSLFQRTSNYGYTF. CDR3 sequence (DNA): TGTGCCAGCAGCCTATTCCAGCGAACCTCTAACTATGGCTACACCTTC.

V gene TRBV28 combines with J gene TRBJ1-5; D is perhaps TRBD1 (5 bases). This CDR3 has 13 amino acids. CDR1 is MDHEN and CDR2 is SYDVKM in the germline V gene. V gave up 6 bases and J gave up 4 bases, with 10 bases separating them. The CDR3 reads CASSQGWNQPQHF. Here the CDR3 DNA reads TGTGCCAGCAGCCAGGGTTGGAATCAGCCCCAGCATTTT.

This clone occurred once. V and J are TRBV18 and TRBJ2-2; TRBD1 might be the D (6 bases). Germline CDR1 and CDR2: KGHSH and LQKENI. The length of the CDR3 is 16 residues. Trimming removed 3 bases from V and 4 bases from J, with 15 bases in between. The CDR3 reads CASSPRGSSGTGELFF. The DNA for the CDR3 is TGTGCCAGCTCACCCAGGGGAAGCTCGGGCACCGGGGAGCTGTTTTTT.

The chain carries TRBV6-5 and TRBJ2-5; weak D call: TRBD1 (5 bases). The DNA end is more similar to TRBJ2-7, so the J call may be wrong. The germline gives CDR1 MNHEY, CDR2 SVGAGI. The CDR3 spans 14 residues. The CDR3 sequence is CASSYLAGNTEQYF. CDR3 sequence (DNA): TGTGCCAGCAGTTACTTGGCAGGGAATACCGAGCAGTACTTC.

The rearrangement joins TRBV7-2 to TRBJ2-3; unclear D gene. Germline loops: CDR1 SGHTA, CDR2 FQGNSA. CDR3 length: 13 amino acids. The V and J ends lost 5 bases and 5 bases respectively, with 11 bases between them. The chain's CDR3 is CASSPIREDTQYF. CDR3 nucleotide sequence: TGTGCCAGCAGCCCTATTAGAGAAGATACGCAGTATTTT.

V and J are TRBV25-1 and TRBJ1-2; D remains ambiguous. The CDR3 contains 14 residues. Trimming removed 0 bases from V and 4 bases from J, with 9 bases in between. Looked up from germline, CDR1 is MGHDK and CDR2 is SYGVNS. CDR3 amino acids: CASSEYTNLYGYTF. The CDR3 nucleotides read TGTGCCAGCAGTGAATACACGAACCTCTATGGCTACACCTTC.

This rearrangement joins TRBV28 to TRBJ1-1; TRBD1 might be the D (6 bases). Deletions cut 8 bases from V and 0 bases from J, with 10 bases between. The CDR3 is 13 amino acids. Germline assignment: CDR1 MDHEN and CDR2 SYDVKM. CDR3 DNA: TGTGCCAGCCAGGACAGAATGAACACTGAAGCTTTCTTT. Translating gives CASQDRMNTEAFF.

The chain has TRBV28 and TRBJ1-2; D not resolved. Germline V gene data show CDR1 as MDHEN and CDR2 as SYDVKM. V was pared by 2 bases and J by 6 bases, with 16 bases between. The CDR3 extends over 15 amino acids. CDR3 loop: CASSLTSRRLHGYTF. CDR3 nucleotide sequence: TGTGCCAGCAGTTTAACGTCTCGCAGGCTCCATGGCTACACCTTC.

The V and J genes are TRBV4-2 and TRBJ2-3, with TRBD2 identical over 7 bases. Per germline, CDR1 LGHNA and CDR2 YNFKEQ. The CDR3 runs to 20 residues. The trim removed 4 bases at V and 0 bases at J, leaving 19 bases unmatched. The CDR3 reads CASSLRRGGRGAPSTDTQYF. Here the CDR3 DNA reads TGTGCCAGCAGCCTAAGACGCGGGGGAAGGGGAGCGCCGAGCACAGATACGCAGTATTTT.

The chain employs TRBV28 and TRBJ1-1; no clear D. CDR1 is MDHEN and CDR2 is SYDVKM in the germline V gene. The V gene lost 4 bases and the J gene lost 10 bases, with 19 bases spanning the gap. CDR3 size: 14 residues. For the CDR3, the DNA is TGTGCCAGCAGTTACCGGACCGTGAGTAATGGAGCTTTCTTT. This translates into CASSYRTVSNGAFF.

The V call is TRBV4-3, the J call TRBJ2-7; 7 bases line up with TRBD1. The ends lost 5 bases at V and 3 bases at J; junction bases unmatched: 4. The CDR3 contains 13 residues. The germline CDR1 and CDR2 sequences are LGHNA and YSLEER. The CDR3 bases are TGCGCCAGCAGCTCGGGACAGTTCTACGAGCAGTACTTC. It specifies CASSSGQFYEQYF.